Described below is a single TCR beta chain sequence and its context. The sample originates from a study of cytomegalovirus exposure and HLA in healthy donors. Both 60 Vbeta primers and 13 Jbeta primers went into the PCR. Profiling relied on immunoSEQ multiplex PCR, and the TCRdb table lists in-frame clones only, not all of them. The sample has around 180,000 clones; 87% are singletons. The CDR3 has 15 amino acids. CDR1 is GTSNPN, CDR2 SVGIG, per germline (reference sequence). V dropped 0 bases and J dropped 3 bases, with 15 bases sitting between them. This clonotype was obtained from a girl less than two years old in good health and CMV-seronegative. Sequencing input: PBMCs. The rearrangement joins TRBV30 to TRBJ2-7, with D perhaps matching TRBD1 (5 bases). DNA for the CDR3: TGTGCCTGGAGTGTACGTTGGCAGGGCCTCTACGAGCAGTACTTC. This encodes CAWSVRWQGLYEQYF. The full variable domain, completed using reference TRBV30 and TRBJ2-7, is SQTIHQWPATLVQPVGSPLSLECTVEGTSNPNLYWYRQAAGRGLQLLFYSVGIGQISSEVPQNLSASRPQDRQFILSSKKLLLSDSGFYLCAWSVRWQGLYEQYFGPGTRLTVT.